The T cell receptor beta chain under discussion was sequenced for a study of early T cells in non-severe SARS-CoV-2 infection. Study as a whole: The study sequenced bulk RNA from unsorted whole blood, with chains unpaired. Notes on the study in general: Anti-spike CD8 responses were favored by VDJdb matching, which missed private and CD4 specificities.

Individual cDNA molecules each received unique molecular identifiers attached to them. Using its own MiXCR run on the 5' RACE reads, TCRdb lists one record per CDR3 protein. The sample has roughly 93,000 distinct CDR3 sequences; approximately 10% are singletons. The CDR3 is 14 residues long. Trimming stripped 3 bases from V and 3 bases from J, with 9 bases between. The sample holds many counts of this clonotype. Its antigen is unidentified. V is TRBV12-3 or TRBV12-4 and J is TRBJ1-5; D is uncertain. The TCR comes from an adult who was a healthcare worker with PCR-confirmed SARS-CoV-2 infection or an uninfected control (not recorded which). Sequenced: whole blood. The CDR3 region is CASSLRAANQPQHF. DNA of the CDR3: TGTGCCAGCAGTTTGCGGGCAGCCAATCAGCCCCAGCATTTT.